The 13 T cell receptor beta chains below were found in one sample sequenced in a study of blood T cell repertoires in COVID-19. Assay used: immunoSEQ multiplex PCR; TCRdb lists only in-frame clones, some missing. The table has around 190,000 clones, 80% seen once. Sequenced sample: peripheral blood. The receptors originated from a man in his sixties with acute or convalescent COVID-19.

The V gene is TRBV25-1, the J gene TRBJ2-7; 8 bases are shared with TRBD1. The CDR3 runs to 15 residues. Germline CDR1 is MGHDK and CDR2 is SYGVNS. Losses at the gene ends were 5 bases for V and 2 bases for J; bases not matched to a gene: 8. DNA of the CDR3: TGTGCCAGCAGTCAGACAGGGGTGATACCCTACGAGCAGTACTTC. It translates to CASSQTGVIPYEQYF.

The chain joins TRBV3-1 (or the pseudogene TRBV3-2) to TRBJ1-6; 9 bases fit TRBD1. Per germline, CDR1 LGHDT and CDR2 YNNKEL (reference sequence). The CDR3 totals 15 residues. J gave up 9 bases and V 1 base, and 4 bases lay outside the gene matches. The CDR3 region has the DNA TGTGCCAGCAGCCAAGTAGGGACAGGGTCTTCACCCCTCCACTTT. Residues: CASSQVGTGSSPLHF.

The V gene is TRBV4-2, the J gene TRBJ1-5; perhaps TRBD1 as D (5 bases). The CDR3 sequence is 24 residues long. V dropped 0 bases and J dropped 5 bases, with 38 bases sitting between them. CDR1 is LGHNA and CDR2 is YNFKEQ in the germline V gene. The CDR3 sequence: CASSQELGRVPLGTSDGHDQPQHF. The CDR3 bases are TGTGCCAGCAGCCAAGAACTGGGCAGGGTTCCTCTCGGTACCTCCGACGGTCACGATCAGCCCCAGCATTTT.

J is TRBJ2-7 and V is TRBV4-1; the match to TRBD2 covers 14 bases. Germline V gene data show CDR1 as MGHRA and CDR2 as YSYEKL. V dropped 6 bases and J dropped 2; count of bases not matched to a gene: 9. The CDR3 consists of 17 residues. The CDR3: CASSHLGTSGRAYEQYF. In nucleotides, the CDR3 is TGCGCCAGCAGTCACTTAGGGACTAGCGGGAGAGCCTACGAGCAGTACTTC.

This rearrangement joins TRBV7-9 to TRBJ1-2; D is uncertain. Trimming stripped 1 base from V and 4 bases from J, with 7 bases between. CDR1 is SEHNR and CDR2 is FQNEAQ in the germline V gene (reference sequence). The CDR3 runs 13 residues. The CDR3 DNA sequence: TGTGCCAGCAGCTTAGTTGCAGGCTATGGCTACACCTTC. This encodes CASSLVAGYGYTF.

The rearrangement uses TRBV27 and TRBJ1-1, with D uncertain. The ends were cut back, 0 bases at V and 4 bases at J, with 6 bases in the middle. CDR1 and CDR2 (germline): MNHEY, SMNVEV (reference sequence). The CDR3 covers 13 residues. The CDR3 nucleotides read TGTGCCAGCAGTTTATCTACCGGCACTGAAGCTTTCTTT. Its protein is CASSLSTGTEAFF.

The chain combines TRBV29-1 with TRBJ2-5; D is undetermined. CDR1 and CDR2 (germline): SQVTM, ANQGSEA. The CDR3 runs 13 residues. Trimming pared 3 bases from V and 1 base from J, leaving 9 bases between. The CDR3 nucleotides are TGCAGCGTTGATGGAGTAGGCCAAGAGACCCAGTACTTC. Its protein is CSVDGVGQETQYF.

This clone was counted between two and nine times. V usage is TRBV14 and J usage is TRBJ1-4; 8 bases align to TRBD1. The J segment lost 0 bases and the V segment lost 4 bases, leaving 19 bases of the junction unmatched. The CDR3 sequence is 21 residues long. CDR1 and CDR2 (germline): SGHDN, FVKESK. The CDR3 loop reads CASSPAFSGGFSGATNEKLFF. DNA for the CDR3: TGTGCCAGCAGCCCAGCCTTCTCAGGGGGCTTCTCGGGCGCAACTAATGAAAAACTGTTTTTT.

This chain uses TRBV5-4 with TRBJ2-3, with a tentative D call TRBD2 (6 bases). Germline CDR1 is SGHNT and CDR2 is YYREEE (reference sequence). Trimming removed 9 bases at V and 1 base at J, with 12 bases between. The CDR3 is made up of 13 amino acids. The CDR3 loop reads CAMEGRGTDTQYF. The CDR3 DNA sequence: TGTGCCATGGAGGGCCGTGGCACAGATACGCAGTATTTT.

Points on this clone: Distinct nucleotide sequences in the sample also encode this CDR3. The chain has TRBV3-1 (or the pseudogene TRBV3-2) and TRBJ2-3; D may be TRBD1 (6 bases). The CDR3 is 15 amino acids. V dropped 6 bases and J dropped 0 bases, with 13 bases sitting between them. Germline CDR1 is LGHDT and CDR2 is YNNKEL (reference sequence). CDR3 DNA sequence: TGTGCCAGCAGACCCGGGACATCTAGCACAGATACGCAGTATTTT. Amino acids: CASRPGTSSTDTQYF.

The CDR3 loop is CASSPDRLNTEAFF. The CDR3 DNA is TGTGCCAGTAGTCCGGACAGATTGAACACTGAAGCTTTCTTT. The chain uses TRBV19 and TRBJ1-1; D perhaps matches TRBD1 (6 bases). Deletions cut 5 bases from V and 0 bases from J, with 10 bases between. CDR1 and CDR2 from the germline V gene are LNHDA and SQIVND (reference sequence). This CDR3 region has 14 residues.

Note on this clone: Other DNA sequences in this specimen translate into the identical CDR3. This chain joins TRBV29-1 and TRBJ1-2; 9 positions match TRBD1. This CDR3 is 11 amino acids long. Germline lookup yields CDR1 SQVTM and CDR2 ANQGSEA. V shed 6 bases, J shed 6 bases, and the junction held 2 bases outside the gene matches. In nucleotides, the CDR3 is TGCAGCGTCGACAGGGGGGATGGCTACACCTTC. Translation: CSVDRGDGYTF. Looking up the rest from reference TRBV29-1 and TRBJ1-2 gives the full variable domain: SAVISQKPSRDICQRGTSLTIQCQVDSQVTMMFWYRQQPGQSLTLIATANQGSEATYESGFVIDKFPISRPNLTFSTLTVSNMSPEDSSIYLCSVDRGDGYTFGSGTRLTVV.

The V and J genes are TRBV10-2 and TRBJ2-4, with D perhaps TRBD2 (6 bases). The CDR3 loop spans 15 amino acids. V lost 6 bases to trimming and J lost 2 bases, with 14 bases between them. Germline assignment: CDR1 WSHSY and CDR2 SAAADI. The CDR3, as DNA: TGCGCCAGCAGCCACCTCCGGGAGTCCAAAAACATTCAGTACTTC. Protein product: CASSHLRESKNIQYF.